The clone carrying this T cell receptor (beta chain) has a single count. Antigen specificity is unknown. Other DNA sequences of this sample code for an identical CDR3. The data belong to a study of shared clonotypes between healthy human individuals. The germline gives CDR1 SGHRS, CDR2 YFSETQ. The CDR3 spans 15 residues. Trimming left V 1 base short and J 1 base short, with 8 bases between. Replicate PCRs from sorted subsets contained approximately 200 ng DNA, which is 31,000 or so T cell genomes. Here immunoSEQ multiplex PCR was the method, and the copy in TCRdb shows in-frame clones only, minus some. The table shows about 2.3 million clones, with 80% to 95% occurring only once. General study results and limits: Clonotype sharing across a few donors was observed for around 4.5% of naive CD4 clonotypes.

Material: naive CD4+ T cells from PBMCs. Subset defined: CD45RA+ positively selected. The chain combines TRBV5-1 with TRBJ2-2; TRBD1 is a possible D gene (5 bases). This sequence was found in a young man in good health. Some clones in this sample may be carry-over from other donors' samples. DNA of the CDR3: TGCGCCAGCAGCTTGAGTAGGGGGAACACCGGGGAGCTGTTTTTT. Translating gives CASSLSRGNTGELFF.